This TCR beta chain is drawn from a study of blood T cells in healthy people across ages. Study at large: Template switching retrieved approximately one barcoded beta molecule for each two T cells. Study findings and constraints: Diversity figures derived from one million T cells were judged to underestimate the true value. Higher diversity, along with more naive CD4+ cells, distinguished long-lived donors from aged donors.

Turning to this clonotype: The antigen is unknown.

CDR3 length equals 14 residues. Trimming left V 1 base short and J 5 bases short, with 11 bases between. Germline CDR1 is LGHNA and CDR2 is YNFKEQ. Then a second PCR, running about 6 to 12 cycles, was carried out with a sample-barcoded 5' primer and a J-beta primer mix. MiXCR, run by TCRdb on the 5' RACE reads, gives a single entry per CDR3 protein. The sample shows about 690,000 distinct CDR3 sequences, 40% to 45% of them seen only once. This clonotype originated in a man older than 75 in good health. The specimen was blood. The gene calls are TRBV4-2 and TRBJ2-5; D call uncertain. The CDR3 DNA reads TGTGCCAGCAGCCAAGTATCGATGTCGGAGACCCAGTACTTC. It codes for CASSQVSMSETQYF.